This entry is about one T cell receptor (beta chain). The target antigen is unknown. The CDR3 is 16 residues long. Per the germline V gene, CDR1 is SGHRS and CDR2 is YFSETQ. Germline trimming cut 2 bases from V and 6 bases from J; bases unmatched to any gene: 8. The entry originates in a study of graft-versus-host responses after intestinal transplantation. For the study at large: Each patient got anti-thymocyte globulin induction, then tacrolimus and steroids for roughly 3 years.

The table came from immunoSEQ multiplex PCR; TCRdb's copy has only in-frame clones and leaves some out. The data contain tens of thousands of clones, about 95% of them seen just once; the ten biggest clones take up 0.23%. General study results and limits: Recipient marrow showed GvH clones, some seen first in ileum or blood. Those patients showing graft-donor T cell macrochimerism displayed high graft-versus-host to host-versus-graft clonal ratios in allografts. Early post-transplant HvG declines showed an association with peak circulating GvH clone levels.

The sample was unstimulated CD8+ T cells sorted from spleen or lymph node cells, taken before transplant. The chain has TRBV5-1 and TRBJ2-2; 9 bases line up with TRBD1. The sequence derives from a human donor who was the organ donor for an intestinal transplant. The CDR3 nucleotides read TGCGCCAGCAGCTTAACCGGGACAGGGACAGCCGGGGAGCTGTTTTTT. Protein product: CASSLTGTGTAGELFF.